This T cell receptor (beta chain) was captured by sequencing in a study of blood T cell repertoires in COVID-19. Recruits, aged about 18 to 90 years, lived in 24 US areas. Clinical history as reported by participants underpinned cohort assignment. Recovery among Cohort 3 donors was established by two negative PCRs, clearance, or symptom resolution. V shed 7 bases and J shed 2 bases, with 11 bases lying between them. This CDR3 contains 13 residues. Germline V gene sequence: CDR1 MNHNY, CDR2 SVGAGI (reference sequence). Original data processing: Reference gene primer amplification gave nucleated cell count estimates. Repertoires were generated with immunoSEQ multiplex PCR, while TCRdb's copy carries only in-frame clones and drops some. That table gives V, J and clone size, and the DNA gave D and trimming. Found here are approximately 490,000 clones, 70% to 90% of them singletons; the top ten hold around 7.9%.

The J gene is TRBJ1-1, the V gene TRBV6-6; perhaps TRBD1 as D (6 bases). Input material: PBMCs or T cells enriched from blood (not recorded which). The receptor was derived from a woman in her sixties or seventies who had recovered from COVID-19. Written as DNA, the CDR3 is TGTGCCAGCACTCAGACAGGAAACACTGAAGCTTTCTTT. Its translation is CASTQTGNTEAFF.